The T cell receptor (beta chain) under discussion was sequenced for a study of T cell responses to AZD1222 COVID-19 vaccine. Study observations and caveats: Nearly half of unique spike-specific TCRs reportedly avoided B.1.351 and B.1.1.7 mutated regions. Repertoires were sampled only after the peak T cell response.

In regard to this clone: Its cognate antigen is unknown.

V lost 4 bases and J 1 base, leaving 15 bases between the germline ends. This CDR3 region has 16 residues. This table comes from immunoSEQ multiplex PCR, and its TCRdb copy is limited to in-frame clones, with some not included. The sample gives about 260,000 clones, roughly 93% of which show up once; approximately 0.52% is in the top ten. The TCR comes from an adult in good health. The starting material was peripheral blood, obtained on day 0 of AZD1222 vaccination. The chain couples TRBV23-1 to TRBJ2-3; D may match TRBD1 or TRBD2 (6 bases each). TRBV23-1 is labeled an ORF, and its function is uncertain. The CDR3 here is CASSLPGGLGTDTQYF. The CDR3 nucleotides read TGCGCCAGCAGTCTACCTGGGGGGCTTGGCACAGATACGCAGTATTTT.